These 30 T cell receptor beta chains were all obtained from the same sample, sequenced in a study of PD-1 blockade in classical Hodgkin lymphoma. Patients all relapsed after autologous stem cell transplantation, and there was variation in brentuximab vedotin exposure. Data came from immunoSEQ multiplex PCR; TCRdb stores just in-frame clones and leaves some out. This table has about 21,000 clones, about 73% appearing once. Sequenced material: peripheral blood mononuclear cells (PBMCs), taken before the second cycle of nivolumab. The receptors here all came from a human donor with classical Hodgkin lymphoma.

There are a few counts of this clone. This chain uses TRBV7-8 with TRBJ1-5; maybe TRBD1 (6 bases). Germline V gene sequence: CDR1 SGHVS, CDR2 FQNEAQ. CDR3 length: 14 amino acids. V was trimmed by 1 base and J by 9 bases, leaving 13 bases between them. As DNA, the CDR3 is TGTGCCAGCAGCTTAGACGCAGGGGATCCGCCCCAGCATTTT. It yields the protein CASSLDAGDPPQHF.

V is TRBV5-5 and J is TRBJ2-5, with D possibly TRBD1 on 7 matching bases. Germline V gives CDR1 SGHKS, CDR2 YYEKEE (reference sequence). Trimming took off 3 bases at V and 4 bases at J, with 16 bases between the two ends. There are 15 residues in the CDR3. The CDR3 reads CASSWGATGLETQYF. In nucleotides, the CDR3 is TGTGCCAGCAGCTGGGGGGCGACAGGGTTAGAGACCCAGTACTTC.

This clone was seen only once. V and J are TRBV6-4 and TRBJ2-1; D is possibly TRBD1 (6 bases). V was trimmed by 1 base and J by 10 bases, leaving 8 bases between them. The CDR3 contains 12 residues. Germline V gene sequence: CDR1 MRHNA, CDR2 SNTAGT. The CDR3 spells CASSDFDREQFF. The CDR3 DNA reads as TGTGCCAGCAGTGACTTCGACAGGGAGCAGTTCTTC.

The chain uses TRBV5-1 and TRBJ2-3; D is undetermined. V lost 0 bases and J 6 bases, leaving 5 bases between the germline ends. The CDR3 length is 12 residues. CDR1 is SGHRS and CDR2 is YFSETQ in the germline V gene. The CDR3 DNA is TGCGCCAGCAGCTTGGCAGCTGATACGCAGTATTTT. Translated, it gives CASSLAADTQYF.

The CDR3 here is CASSLALYRQTSGEETQYF. The CDR3 DNA reads as TGTGCCAGCAGCTTAGCGCTCTACCGTCAGACTAGCGGAGAAGAGACCCAGTACTTC. The V and J genes are TRBV7-9 and TRBJ2-5; 9 nucleotides match TRBD2. Per the germline V gene, CDR1 is SEHNR and CDR2 is FQNEAQ (reference sequence). With V trimmed by 0 bases and J by 3 bases, 14 bases remained unmatched. This CDR3 spans 19 amino acids. Full variable domain (missing parts from reference TRBV7-9 and TRBJ2-5): DTGVSQNPRHKITKRGQNVTFRCDPISEHNRLYWYRQTLGQGPEFLTYFQNEAQLEKSRLLSDRFSAERPKGSFSTLEIQRTEQGDSAMYLCASSLALYRQTSGEETQYFGPGTRLLVL.

The chain links TRBV18 to TRBJ2-1; 10 nucleotides align to TRBD2. Trimming cost V 1 base and J 0 bases; bases outside gene matches: 6. Germline assignment: CDR1 KGHSH and CDR2 LQKENI. The CDR3 covers 18 residues. The DNA for the CDR3 is TGTGCCAGCTCACCACGGTCGCCTAGCGGGAGCTCCTACAATGAGCAGTTCTTC. Encoded protein: CASSPRSPSGSSYNEQFF.

This clone was seen more than once but under ten times. The CDR3 spells CASSASLGQMNTEAFF. The CDR3 DNA is TGTGCCAGTAGTGCCAGCCTGGGACAGATGAACACTGAAGCTTTCTTT. V and J are TRBV19 and TRBJ1-1; TRBD1 agrees at 7 bases. With V trimmed by 5 bases and J by 0 bases, 9 bases remained unmatched. CDR1 and CDR2 (germline): LNHDA, SQIVND (reference sequence). The CDR3 runs 16 residues.

This chain connects TRBV6-1 to TRBJ2-7; D is perhaps TRBD2 (5 bases). CDR3 length: 10 amino acids. Germline V lookup: CDR1 MNHNS, CDR2 SASEGT. V shed 11 bases and J shed 3 bases, with 8 bases lying between them. CDR3 coding DNA: TGTGCCGTGCGGGTCTACGAGCAGTACTTC. Residues: CAVRVYEQYF.

V and J are TRBV5-1 and TRBJ1-1; TRBD1 might be the D (5 bases). V was clipped by 4 bases and J by 4 bases, with 11 bases between them. CDR3 length: 13 residues. CDR1 is SGHRS and CDR2 is YFSETQ in the germline V gene. This chain's CDR3 is CASSTGSGTEAFF. The CDR3 DNA sequence: TGCGCCAGCAGCACAGGTTCGGGCACTGAAGCTTTCTTT.

The sample holds a few counts of this clone. J is TRBJ1-4 and V is TRBV18, with no clear D. Trimming shortened V by 2 bases and J by 7 bases, and 5 bases separated the two germline ends. The CDR3 runs to 12 residues. Germline loops: CDR1 KGHSH, CDR2 LQKENI. CDR3 loop: CASSPSGEKLFF. DNA of the CDR3: TGTGCCAGCTCACCATCAGGTGAAAAACTGTTTTTT.

The rearrangement links TRBV10-1 to TRBJ2-7; D possibly corresponds to TRBD1 (7 bases). CDR3 length equals 18 residues. Germline CDR1 is WNHNN and CDR2 is SYGVQD (reference sequence). Deletions cut 6 bases from V and 3 bases from J, with 27 bases between. The CDR3 DNA follows: TGCGCCAGCAGCCCAGACGGGACAGCGGGCGTGATGGGCTACGAGCAGTACTTC. As protein: CASSPDGTAGVMGYEQYF.

The chain combines TRBV5-5 with TRBJ1-5, with D maybe TRBD1 (5 bases). Per germline, CDR1 SGHKS and CDR2 YYEKEE (reference sequence). Trimming shortened V by 2 bases and J by 0 bases, and 15 bases separated the two germline ends. The CDR3 consists of 17 residues. CDR3 nucleotide sequence: TGTGCCAGCAGCTTTAGACAGTCCTTTAATAGCAATCAGCCCCAGCATTTT. As protein: CASSFRQSFNSNQPQHF.

The V gene is TRBV11-2, the J gene TRBJ2-6, with D possibly called TRBD1 or TRBD2 (6 bases each). Trimming stripped 5 bases from V and 3 bases from J, with 17 bases between. CDR3 size: 17 residues. Germline V gene data show CDR1 as SGHAT and CDR2 as FQNNGV. CDR3 bases: TGTGCCAGCAGCATTCTGGGGGGCGCGAGTGGGGCCAACGTCCTGACTTTC. Encoded protein: CASSILGGASGANVLTF.

The gene calls are TRBV9 and TRBJ1-2, with 9 bases lining up with TRBD1. Per the germline V gene, CDR1 is SGDLS and CDR2 is YYNGEE. V was clipped by 0 bases and J by 13 bases; unmatched bases: 4. The CDR3 runs 12 residues. The CDR3 DNA reads as TGTGCCAGCAGCGTAGGACAGGGGGGTAGCACCTTC. Its translation: CASSVGQGGSTF.

V and J are TRBV7-8 and TRBJ2-1; D uncertain. The germline V gene encodes CDR1 SGHVS and CDR2 FQNEAQ. The CDR3 spans 13 residues. Trimming cost V 7 bases and J 5 bases, with 12 bases left between them. The CDR3 sequence is CASTNAPDNEQFF. The CDR3 nucleotides read TGTGCCAGCACGAATGCCCCTGACAATGAGCAGTTCTTC.

The chain links TRBV20-1 to TRBJ2-7; the D gene is possibly TRBD2 (6 bases). Germline assignment: CDR1 DFQATT and CDR2 SNEGSKA (reference sequence). The CDR3 runs to 11 residues. The germline V and J ends were trimmed by 3 bases and 4 bases, with 7 bases remaining between them. Here the CDR3 DNA reads TGCAGTGCTAGCGGGAGATACGAGCAGTACTTC. It codes for CSASGRYEQYF.

Written as DNA, the CDR3 is TGTGCCAGCTTTAATATGGGTGGGACTAGCGGGACCTACAATGAGCAGTTCTTC. Amino acids: CASFNMGGTSGTYNEQFF. The chain has TRBV2 and TRBJ2-1; 13 nucleotides align to TRBD2. Per germline, CDR1 SNHLY and CDR2 FYNNEI. Germline trimming cut 8 bases from V and 2 bases from J; bases unmatched to any gene: 12. This CDR3 is 18 amino acids long.

The chain has TRBV5-1 and TRBJ2-1; 9 bases are shared with TRBD2. The CDR3 extends over 15 amino acids. V shed 3 bases, J shed 2 bases, and the junction held 3 bases outside the gene matches. Germline V gene sequence: CDR1 SGHRS, CDR2 YFSETQ. The CDR3 region has the DNA TGCGCCAGCAGCTCCCTAGCGGGACCCTACAATGAGCAGTTCTTC. Its translation: CASSSLAGPYNEQFF.

This clone is a singleton in its sample. The V and J genes are TRBV27 and TRBJ1-1; possibly TRBD1 for D (6 bases). Germline V gene lookup returns CDR1 MNHEY and CDR2 SMNVEV (reference sequence). Between the trimmed V and J ends, which lost 3 bases and 6 bases, there was a span of 11 bases. CDR3 size: 13 residues. CDR3 sequence: CASSLRTASEAFF. DNA for the CDR3: TGTGCCAGCAGTTTGAGGACAGCTTCTGAAGCTTTCTTT.

V is TRBV18 and J is TRBJ1-2; maybe TRBD1 (5 bases). CDR1 and CDR2 (germline): KGHSH, LQKENI. V shed 6 bases and J shed 4 bases, with 12 bases lying between them. The length of the CDR3 is 13 residues. The CDR3 bases are TGTGCCAGCTCGCCGGGACTGTCCTATGGCTACACCTTC. The encoded protein is CASSPGLSYGYTF. Full variable domain (missing parts from reference TRBV18 and TRBJ1-2): NAGVMQNPRHLVRRRGQEARLRCSPMKGHSHVYWYRQLPEEGLKFMVYLQKENIIDESGMPKERFSAEFPKEGPSILRIQQVVRGDSAAYFCASSPGLSYGYTFGSGTRLTVV.

The chain employs TRBV27 and TRBJ2-6; possibly TRBD1 for D (6 bases). With 8 bases removed from V and 0 bases from J, the gap between germline ends came to 11 bases. There are 15 residues in the CDR3. Germline V gene data show CDR1 as MNHEY and CDR2 as SMNVEV (reference sequence). CDR3 sequence (DNA): TGTGCCAGCGGCCGACAGGACTCTGGGGCCAACGTCCTGACTTTC. Translated, it gives CASGRQDSGANVLTF.

This chain joins TRBV6-1 and TRBJ2-7; D is ambiguous. Germline lookup yields CDR1 MNHNS and CDR2 SASEGT. The length of the CDR3 is 13 residues. V lost 4 bases and J lost 0, with 7 bases in between. The CDR3: CASSASASYEQYF. The CDR3 nucleotides read TGTGCCAGCAGTGCCTCAGCCTCCTACGAGCAGTACTTC.

This rearrangement joins TRBV5-1 to TRBJ2-1; 10 positions match TRBD2. J was trimmed by 7 bases and V by 0 bases; bases with no gene match: 7. This CDR3 region has 16 residues. Germline V lookup: CDR1 SGHRS, CDR2 YFSETQ. The CDR3 is CASSLAAAGGLNEQFF. CDR3 DNA: TGCGCCAGCAGCTTGGCCGCAGCGGGAGGGCTAAATGAGCAGTTCTTC.

The chain carries TRBV4-1 and TRBJ2-5; D is uncertain. Germline CDR1 and CDR2: MGHRA and YSYEKL. The CDR3 runs 15 residues. Trimming took 0 bases from V and 5 from J, leaving 13 bases between them. The CDR3 DNA reads TGCGCCAGCAGCCAAGAAGACCGGAGATTGGAGACCCAGTACTTC. It encodes CASSQEDRRLETQYF.

The genes are TRBV18 and TRBJ2-2; 8 nucleotides line up with TRBD2. The germline V gene has CDR1 KGHSH and CDR2 LQKENI. This CDR3 has 15 amino acids. Trimming cost V 3 bases and J 4 bases; bases outside gene matches: 4. The CDR3 bases are TGTGCCAGCTCACCGGAAGCGGGAGTCACCGGGGAGCTGTTTTTT. The encoded protein is CASSPEAGVTGELFF.

V is TRBV19 and J is TRBJ1-2, with 10 bases identical to TRBD1. Germline V gene sequence: CDR1 LNHDA, CDR2 SQIVND (reference sequence). This CDR3 is built from 16 residues. The trim removed 1 base at V and 7 bases at J, leaving 9 bases unmatched. DNA for the CDR3: TGTGCCAGTAGTATAGGACAGGGGGCTGAACGACGTGGCTACACCTTC. Its translation: CASSIGQGAERRGYTF.

The rearrangement joins TRBV19 to TRBJ1-1; D call uncertain. The CDR3 runs 15 residues. Germline V gene lookup returns CDR1 LNHDA and CDR2 SQIVND (reference sequence). Between the trimmed V and J ends, which lost 3 bases and 5 bases, there was a span of 16 bases. The CDR3 sequence: CASSMITSYMTEAFF. Written as DNA, the CDR3 is TGTGCCAGTAGTATGATTACCAGCTATATGACTGAAGCTTTCTTT.

V is TRBV15 and J is TRBJ1-4, with D possibly TRBD1 on 5 matching bases. Germline-derived CDR1 and CDR2 are LNHNV and YYDKDF (reference sequence). V dropped 8 bases and J dropped 8 bases, with 21 bases sitting between them. The CDR3 totals 15 residues. CDR3 DNA sequence: TGTGCCACCGGGGACGGGGAAATTCTTTCCGAAAAACTGTTTTTT. It translates to CATGDGEILSEKLFF.

In this sample, this clone turned up once. Other DNA sequences in the same sample also yield this CDR3. The J gene is TRBJ1-5, the V gene TRBV15, with D possibly being TRBD1 (5 bases). Germline V CDR1 and CDR2: LNHNV, YYDKDF (reference sequence). The CDR3 is 16 amino acids. V gave up 1 base and J gave up 8 bases, with 18 bases separating them. CDR3 nucleotides: TGTGCCACCAGCAGAGGTCGTGGGCAGGGTTTTAAGCCCCAGCATTTT. The encoded protein is CATSRGRGQGFKPQHF.

This chain links TRBV4-1 with TRBJ1-2, with TRBD1 identical over 7 bases. The CDR3 is 13 residues long. In germline, CDR1 is MGHRA, CDR2 YSYEKL. The ends lost 5 bases at V and 5 bases at J; junction bases unmatched: 5. The CDR3 DNA follows: TGCGCCAGCAGCTTCCAGGGACAGTATGGCTACACCTTC. It yields the protein CASSFQGQYGYTF.